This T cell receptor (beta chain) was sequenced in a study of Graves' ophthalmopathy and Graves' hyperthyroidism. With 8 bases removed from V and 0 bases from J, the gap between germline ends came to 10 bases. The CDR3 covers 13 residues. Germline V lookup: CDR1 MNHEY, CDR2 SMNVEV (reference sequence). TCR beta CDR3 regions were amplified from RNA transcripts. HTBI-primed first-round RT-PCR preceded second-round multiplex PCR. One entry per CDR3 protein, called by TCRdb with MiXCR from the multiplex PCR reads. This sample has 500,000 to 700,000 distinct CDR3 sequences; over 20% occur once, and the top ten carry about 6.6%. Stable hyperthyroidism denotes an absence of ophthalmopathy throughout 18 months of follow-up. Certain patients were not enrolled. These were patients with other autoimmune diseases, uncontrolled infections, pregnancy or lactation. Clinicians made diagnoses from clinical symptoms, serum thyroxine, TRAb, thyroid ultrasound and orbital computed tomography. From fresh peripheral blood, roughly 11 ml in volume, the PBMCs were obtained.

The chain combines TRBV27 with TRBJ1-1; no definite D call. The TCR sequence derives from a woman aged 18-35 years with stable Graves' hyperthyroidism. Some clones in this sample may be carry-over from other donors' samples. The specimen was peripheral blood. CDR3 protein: CASGYRLNTEAFF. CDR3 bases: TGTGCCAGCGGATACAGACTGAACACTGAAGCTTTCTTT.